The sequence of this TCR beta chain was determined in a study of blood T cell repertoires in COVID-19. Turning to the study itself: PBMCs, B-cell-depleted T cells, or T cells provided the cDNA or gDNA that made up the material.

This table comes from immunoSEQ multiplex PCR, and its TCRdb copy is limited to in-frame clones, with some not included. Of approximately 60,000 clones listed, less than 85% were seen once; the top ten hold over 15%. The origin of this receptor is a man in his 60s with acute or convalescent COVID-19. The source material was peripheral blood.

CDR3 sequence reads: CASSQDAGEGTNEKLFF. The CDR3, as DNA: TGTGCCAGCAGCCAAGATGCGGGGGAGGGGACTAATGAAAAACTGTTTTTT. This chain uses TRBV4-2 with TRBJ1-4; perhaps TRBD1 as D (5 bases). V lost 0 bases to trimming and J lost 2 bases, with 13 bases between them. CDR1 is LGHNA, CDR2 YNFKEQ, per germline. The CDR3 runs to 17 residues.